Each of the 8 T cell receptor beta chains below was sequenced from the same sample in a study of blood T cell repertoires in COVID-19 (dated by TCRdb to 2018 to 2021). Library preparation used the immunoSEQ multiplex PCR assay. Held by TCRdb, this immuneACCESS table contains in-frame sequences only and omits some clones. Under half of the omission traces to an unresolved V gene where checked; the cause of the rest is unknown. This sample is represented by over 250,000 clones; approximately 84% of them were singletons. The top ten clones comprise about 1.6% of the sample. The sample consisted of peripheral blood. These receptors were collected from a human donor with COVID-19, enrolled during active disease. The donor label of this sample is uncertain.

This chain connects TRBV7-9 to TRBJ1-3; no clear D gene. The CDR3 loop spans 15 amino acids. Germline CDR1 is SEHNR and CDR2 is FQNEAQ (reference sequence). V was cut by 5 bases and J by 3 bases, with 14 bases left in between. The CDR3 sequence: CASSPGSNFGNTIYF. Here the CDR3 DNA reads TGTGCCAGCAGCCCCGGGAGTAACTTTGGAAACACCATATATTTT. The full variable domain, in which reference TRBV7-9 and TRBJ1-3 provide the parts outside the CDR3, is DTGVSQNPRHKITKRGQNVTFRCDPISEHNRLYWYRQTLGQGPEFLTYFQNEAQLEKSRLLSDRFSAERPKGSFSTLEIQRTEQGDSAMYLCASSPGSNFGNTIYFGEGSWLTVV.

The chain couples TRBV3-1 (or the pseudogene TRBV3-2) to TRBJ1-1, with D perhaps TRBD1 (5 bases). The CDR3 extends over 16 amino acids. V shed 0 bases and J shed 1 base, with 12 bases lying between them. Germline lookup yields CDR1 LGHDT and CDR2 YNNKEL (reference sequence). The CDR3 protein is CASSQDLGGANTEAFF. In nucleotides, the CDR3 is TGTGCCAGCAGCCAAGATCTCGGAGGGGCGAACACTGAAGCTTTCTTT.

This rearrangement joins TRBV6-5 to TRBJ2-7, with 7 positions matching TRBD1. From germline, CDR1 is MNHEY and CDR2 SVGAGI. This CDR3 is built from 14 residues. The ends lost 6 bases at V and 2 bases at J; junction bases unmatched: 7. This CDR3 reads CASSRTGLTYEQYF. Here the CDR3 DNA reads TGTGCCAGCAGCAGGACAGGTCTGACCTACGAGCAGTACTTC.

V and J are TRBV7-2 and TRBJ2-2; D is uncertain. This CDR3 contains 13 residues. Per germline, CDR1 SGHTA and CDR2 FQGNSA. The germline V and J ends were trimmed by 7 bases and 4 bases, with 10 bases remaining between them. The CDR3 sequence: CASNPGSTGELFF. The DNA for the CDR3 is TGTGCCAGCAACCCAGGTAGCACCGGGGAGCTGTTTTTT.

The DNA for the CDR3 is TGTGCCAGCACGAGGACTAGCGGGACGTACGAGCAGTACTTC. Protein product: CASTRTSGTYEQYF. This chain joins TRBV6-5 and TRBJ2-7, with TRBD2 identical over 12 bases. The CDR3 covers 14 residues. Germline V gene lookup returns CDR1 MNHEY and CDR2 SVGAGI. Unmatched junction bases numbered 5, after V lost 7 bases and J lost 4 bases.

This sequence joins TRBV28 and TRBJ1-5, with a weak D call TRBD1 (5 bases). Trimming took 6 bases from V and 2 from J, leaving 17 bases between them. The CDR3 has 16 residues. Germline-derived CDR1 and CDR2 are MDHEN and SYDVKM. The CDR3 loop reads CASSIRGWGGNQPQHF. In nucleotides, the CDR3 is TGTGCCAGCAGCATACGGGGGTGGGGCGGCAATCAGCCCCAGCATTTT. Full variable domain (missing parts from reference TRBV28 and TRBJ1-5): DVKVTQSSRYLVKRTGEKVFLECVQDMDHENMFWYRQDPGLGLRLIYFSYDVKMKEKGDIPEGYSVSREKKERFSLILESASTNQTSMYLCASSIRGWGGNQPQHFGDGTRLSIL.

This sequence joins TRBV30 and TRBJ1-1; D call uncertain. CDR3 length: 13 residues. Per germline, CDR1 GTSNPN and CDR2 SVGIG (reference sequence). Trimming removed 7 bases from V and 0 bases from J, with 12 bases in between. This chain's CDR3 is CASQDGMNTEAFF. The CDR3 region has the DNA TGTGCCTCTCAGGACGGGATGAACACTGAAGCTTTCTTT.

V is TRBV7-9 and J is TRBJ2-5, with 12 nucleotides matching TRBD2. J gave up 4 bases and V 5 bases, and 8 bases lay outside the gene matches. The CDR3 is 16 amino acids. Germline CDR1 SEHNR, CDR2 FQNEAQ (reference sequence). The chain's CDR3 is CASSENGGLAGETQYF. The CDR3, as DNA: TGTGCCAGCAGCGAAAACGGGGGACTAGCGGGAGAGACCCAGTACTTC. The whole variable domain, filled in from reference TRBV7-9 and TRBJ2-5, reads DTGVSQNPRHKITKRGQNVTFRCDPISEHNRLYWYRQTLGQGPEFLTYFQNEAQLEKSRLLSDRFSAERPKGSFSTLEIQRTEQGDSAMYLCASSENGGLAGETQYFGPGTRLLVL.